Each of the 12 T cell receptor beta chains below was sequenced from the same sample in a study of blood T cell repertoires in COVID-19. Assay used: immunoSEQ multiplex PCR; TCRdb lists only in-frame clones, some missing. This table has about 150,000 clones, roughly 90% appearing once. Source material: PBMCs or T cells enriched from blood (not recorded which). The receptors were sampled from a woman aged 25 to 39 with acute COVID-19.

Turning to this clone: One end of the junction is discordant with germline, which a read error may explain. This chain connects TRBV7-7 to TRBJ2-1; a possible D gene is TRBD2 (5 bases). Germline V lookup: CDR1 SSHAT, CDR2 FNYEAQ (reference sequence). This CDR3 is built from 15 residues. CDR3 nucleotides: TGTGCTAGCAGCCCCCGGGGTGGGCTCCTCAATGAGCAGTTCTTC. Its translation is CASSPRGGLLNEQFF.

This CDR3 reads CASSRRDSSTNEKLFF. The CDR3 bases are TGTGCCAGCAGCCGCCGGGACAGCTCAACTAATGAAAAACTGTTTTTT. V is TRBV3-1 (or the pseudogene TRBV3-2) and J is TRBJ1-4; 7 nucleotides line up with TRBD1. CDR3 length: 16 residues. Losses at the gene ends were 4 bases for V and 0 bases for J; bases not matched to a gene: 5. The germline V gene encodes CDR1 LGHDT and CDR2 YNNKEL (reference sequence).

The V gene is TRBV3-1 (or the pseudogene TRBV3-2), the J gene TRBJ1-2; D is ambiguous. The CDR3 is 12 amino acids. Deletions cut 2 bases from V and 6 bases from J, with 7 bases between. CDR1 LGHDT and CDR2 YNNKEL come from the germline V gene (reference sequence). CDR3 region: CASSQTPDGYTF. The CDR3 coding sequence is TGTGCCAGCAGCCAAACTCCGGATGGCTACACCTTC.

The rearrangement links TRBV28 to TRBJ2-7; D is undetermined. Between the trimmed V and J ends, which lost 3 bases and 2 bases, there was a span of 8 bases. Germline lookup yields CDR1 MDHEN and CDR2 SYDVKM. This CDR3 has 13 amino acids. CDR3 sequence (DNA): TGTGCCAGCAGTTTGCGGCATACCTACGAGCAGTACTTC. Its translation is CASSLRHTYEQYF.

J is TRBJ2-2 and V is TRBV10-3, with 7 bases fitting TRBD2. Germline-derived CDR1 and CDR2 are ENHRY and SYGVKD. V dropped 4 bases and J dropped 10; count of bases not matched to a gene: 9. The CDR3 is 14 amino acids. CDR3 nucleotide sequence: TGTGCCATCAGTGTTCGGGGGGAAGCGAAGGAGCTGTTTTTT. It encodes CAISVRGEAKELFF.

V and J are TRBV6-4 and TRBJ2-1; 12 nucleotides align to TRBD2. Looked up from germline, CDR1 is MRHNA and CDR2 is SNTAGT. The CDR3 totals 15 residues. V shed 5 bases and J 3 bases; nucleotides not matched to a gene: 2. The CDR3 is CASSMTSGSYNEQFF. The CDR3, as DNA: TGTGCCAGCAGTATGACTAGCGGGAGCTACAATGAGCAGTTCTTC.

J is TRBJ2-1 and V is TRBV9; 7 nucleotides align to TRBD2. The J segment lost 4 bases and the V segment lost 3 bases, leaving 7 bases of the junction unmatched. Per the germline V gene, CDR1 is SGDLS and CDR2 is YYNGEE. CDR3 length: 15 residues. CDR3 sequence reads: CASSGSGSAYNEQFF. The DNA for the CDR3 is TGTGCCAGCAGCGGTAGCGGGTCGGCATACAATGAGCAGTTCTTC. The variable domain in full, completed from reference TRBV9 and TRBJ2-1, reads DSGVTQTPKHLITATGQRVTLRCSPRSGDLSVYWYQQSLDQGLQFLIQYYNGEERAKGNILERFSAQQFPDLHSELNLSSLELGDSALYFCASSGSGSAYNEQFFGPGTRLTVL.

This chain links TRBV14 with TRBJ2-3; 8 positions agree with TRBD1. CDR1 is SGHDN, CDR2 FVKESK, per germline. V lost 5 bases to trimming and J lost 6 bases; unmatched junction nucleotides: 10. CDR3 size: 15 residues. CDR3 sequence: CASSSWTGFSDTQYF. The CDR3 coding sequence is TGTGCCAGCAGCTCCTGGACAGGGTTTTCCGATACGCAGTATTTT. Using reference TRBV14 and TRBJ2-3 for the parts outside the CDR3, the full variable domain is EAGVTQFPSHSVIEKGQTVTLRCDPISGHDNLYWYRRVMGKEIKFLLHFVKESKQDESGMPNNRFLAERTGGTYSTLKVQPAELEDSGVYFCASSSWTGFSDTQYFGPGTRLTVL.

This clone was counted between two and nine times. The chain has TRBV19 and TRBJ2-3, with a possible D match to TRBD2 (6 bases). Per the germline V gene, CDR1 is LNHDA and CDR2 is SQIVND (reference sequence). The CDR3 is 14 residues long. The V and J ends lost 3 bases and 0 bases respectively, with 7 bases between them. The CDR3 nucleotides are TGTGCCAGTAGTATGGGGGGAAGCACAGATACGCAGTATTTT. This codes for CASSMGGSTDTQYF.

V gene TRBV4-1 combines with J gene TRBJ1-1; 11 bases are a match to TRBD1. From germline, CDR1 is MGHRA and CDR2 YSYEKL. CDR3 length equals 17 residues. The J segment lost 2 bases and the V segment lost 2 bases, leaving 7 bases of the junction unmatched. The CDR3: CASSQRTGGGINTEAFF. The CDR3 region has the DNA TGCGCCAGCAGCCAAAGGACAGGGGGCGGAATTAACACTGAAGCTTTCTTT.

The chain combines TRBV7-9 with TRBJ2-4; possibly TRBD2 for D (6 bases). Germline lookup yields CDR1 SEHNR and CDR2 FQNEAQ (reference sequence). This CDR3 is built from 15 residues. Trimming took off 0 bases at V and 0 bases at J, with 6 bases between the two ends. The CDR3 is CASSLAGLAKNIQYF. CDR3 nucleotide sequence: TGTGCCAGCAGCTTAGCGGGACTAGCCAAAAACATTCAGTACTTC.

The gene calls are TRBV28 and TRBJ2-7; 9 nucleotides align to TRBD1. J was trimmed by 1 base and V by 4 bases; bases with no gene match: 5. This CDR3 spans 15 amino acids. Germline CDR1 reads MDHEN; CDR2 reads SYDVKM. The CDR3 region has the DNA TGTGCCAGCAGTTCACAGGGGGCTGGGTCCTACGAGCAGTACTTC. As protein: CASSSQGAGSYEQYF.